The clone carrying this T cell receptor beta chain was counted a single time. This CDR3 has 13 amino acids. In germline, CDR1 is MDHEN, CDR2 SYDVKM. V lost 3 bases and J lost 4; bases outside the gene matches: 2. Profiled with immunoSEQ multiplex PCR; TCRdb holds only in-frame clones, not every one. Among 70,000 to 85,000 clones listed, about 91% were seen once. This entry is derived from a study of T cell changes during pregnancy in multiple sclerosis. Specimen: peripheral blood, collected before pregnancy. The receptor comes from a female donor with multiple sclerosis, enrolled in a pregnancy study. The chain carries TRBV28 and TRBJ1-2; 7 nucleotides align to TRBD1. CDR3 sequence (DNA): TGTGCCAGCAGTTTGGAGGGGGCCTATGGCTACACCTTC. This encodes CASSLEGAYGYTF.